This T cell receptor beta chain was profiled in a study of T-cell memory formation after mild COVID-19. The CDR3 runs 14 residues. V gave up 2 bases and J gave up 8 bases, with 15 bases separating them. CDR1 and CDR2 from the germline V gene are LGHDT and YNNKEL (reference sequence). TCRdb processed the 5' RACE reads anew with MiXCR; each CDR3 protein has one entry. The sample contains about 140,000 distinct CDR3 sequences, more than 13% of which appear only once. This clonotype was detected a few times. V usage is TRBV3-1 and J usage is TRBJ1-1; no reliable D call. The origin of this receptor is an adult woman who had mild COVID-19 (a few samples of this study predate the infection). Cell type and time point are not known. The material sequenced was PBMCs or a T cell subset sorted from them (not recorded which). DNA of the CDR3: TGTGCCAGCAGCCAAATCACGGGGATGACAGAAGCTTTCTTT. This encodes CASSQITGMTEAFF.